This T cell receptor beta chain came from a study of blood T cell repertoires in COVID-19 (dated by TCRdb to 2018 to 2021). Notes on the research overall: Samples from collaborators originated in the United States, Italy and Spain and spanned both the acute and convalescent phases of COVID-19. The prospective study material was composed of cDNA or gDNA derived from T cells, B-cell-depleted T cells, or PBMCs. Subjects who had been exposed to COVID-19, were actively infected with it, or had recovered from it provided the deeply sampled blood TCRbeta repertoires that made up the dataset. A freely available public database, intended as a resource for researchers studying the immune response to SARS-CoV-2, is where the repertoires were released. The samples were drawn from two sources: the first 160 participants of the ongoing ImmuneRACE study, and 950 to 1,500 subjects contributed by 6 global collaborators. A de-identified subject ID, COVID-19 status, age in years and sex were almost always included in the sample metadata. Where available, HLA class I and class II types were obtained from metadata supplied by the sample provider rather than from assay-based typing. What the work shows at the level of the full study, not this receptor alone: The amount of clinical and demographic metadata varied by source and participant and was provided uncurated.

In the prospective study, participants were roughly 18 to 100 years old, resided in 24 geographic areas of the United States, and were enrolled through a virtual design. In the prospective study, cohorts were assigned on the basis of participant-reported clinical history obtained from a screening survey and a study questionnaire. For ImmuneRACE Cohort 3, a participant was defined as recovered based on two consecutive negative NP/OP PCR tests, clearance by a healthcare professional, or resolution of symptoms. In the prospective study, mobile phlebotomists collected whole blood, serum and a nasopharyngeal or oropharyngeal swab from each participant. Over a roughly two-month period, participants in the prospective study had the option of providing additional blood draws and questionnaires. Prospective study blood samples were shipped either frozen or at room temperature before DNA extraction. Concerning this clone itself: Its antigen target is currently unknown. No much larger clone exists at a distance of one base, and base qualities are not known.

TCRbeta CDR3 regions were amplified from genomic DNA using the immunoSEQ Assay, a bias-controlled multiplex PCR. As for the authors' bioinformatics: The number of nucleated cells in each sample was estimated from the amplification of reference gene primers within the assay. Sequence reads were collapsed and filtered to measure the absolute abundance of every unique TCRbeta CDR3 rearrangement. For each sample, productive Simpson clonality was calculated as the square root of Simpson's diversity index over productive rearrangements. As stored in TCRdb, this immuneACCESS dataset retains in-frame rearrangements with V and J assigned. A fraction of the clones does not appear; measured against another copy, unresolved V genes explain less than half of the discrepancy, and the remainder lacks a known reason. The V and J calls and clone size come from that table; D and trimming were worked out from the DNA. This sample holds 250,000 to 300,000 clones; nearly 90% were observed only once. The ten largest account for roughly 1.8% of the sample.

The sequence came from a woman aged 60-75 years who had recovered from COVID-19. Material: PBMCs or T cells enriched from blood (not recorded which).

CDR3 region: CASRGIPGAYMNTEAFF. The DNA sequence is as follows: TGTGCCAGCCGAGGCATCCCGGGTGCTTACATGAACACTGAAGCTTTCTTT. Rearrangement joined TRBV5-4 to TRBJ1-1; no D gene is confidently identified. V and J are truncated by 7 bases and 0 bases respectively, leaving an intervening sequence of 22 bases. The cysteine opens and the phenylalanine closes a CDR3 of 17 amino acids. Kept here is only the CDR3 DNA, which spans 51 bases and is read in frame from base 1. As encoded in the germline V gene (reference sequence), CDR1 is SGHNT while CDR2 is YYREEE.